The T cell receptor beta chain under discussion was sequenced for a study of CD8+ T cells in alopecia areata. This CDR3 is 12 amino acids long. Germline CDR1 SQVTM, CDR2 ANQGSEA. V shed 3 bases and J shed 5 bases, with 10 bases lying between them. As the sequencing template, cDNA was produced by extracting RNA and reverse transcribing it. Method: immunoSEQ multiplex PCR; TCRdb's copy keeps in-frame clones and lacks some. The table includes 150,000 or so clones, about 60% detected once. This clone has only a few counts. This chain uses TRBV29-1 with TRBJ2-5, with no clear D. This receptor was identified in a human donor with alopecia areata. The sample consisted of CD4+ T cells sorted from blood, taken at week 0. In DNA, the CDR3 is TGCAGCGTTGATCGGCATGGGGAGACCCAGTACTTC. Translation gives CSVDRHGETQYF.